What follows describes a single TCR beta chain. Antigen: not known. Germline trimming cut 0 bases from V and 0 bases from J; bases unmatched to any gene: 11. CDR3 size: 20 residues. The germline V gene encodes CDR1 GTSNPN and CDR2 SVGIG (reference sequence). The data were obtained in a study of T cell responses to AZD1222 COVID-19 vaccine. Assay used: immunoSEQ multiplex PCR; TCRdb lists only in-frame clones, some missing. The sample records approximately 190,000 clones, 87% being singletons. Study conclusions and caveats: Among vaccine-associated CD4 TCRs, coverage spanned spike, with dominance at 160-218 and 743-854.

The source was peripheral blood, collected on day 0 of MenACWY control vaccination. The clonotype comes from an adult in good health. This sequence joins TRBV30 and TRBJ2-1; 13 bases line up with TRBD2. DNA for the CDR3: TGTGCCTGGAGTGTCTTAGAACTAGCGGGAGGGTCGTCCTCCTACAATGAGCAGTTCTTC. Translated, it gives CAWSVLELAGGSSSYNEQFF.